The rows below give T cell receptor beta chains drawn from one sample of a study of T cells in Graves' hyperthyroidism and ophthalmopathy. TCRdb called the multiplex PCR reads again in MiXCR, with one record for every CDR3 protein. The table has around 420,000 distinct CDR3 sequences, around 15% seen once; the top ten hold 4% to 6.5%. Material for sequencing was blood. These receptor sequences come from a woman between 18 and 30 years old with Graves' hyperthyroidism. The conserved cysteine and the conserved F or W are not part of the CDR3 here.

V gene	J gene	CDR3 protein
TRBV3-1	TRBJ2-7	ASSPGTGTTYEQY
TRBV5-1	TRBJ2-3	ASSPQPGTSGSTDTQY
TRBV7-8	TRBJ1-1	ASSFADLRWAF
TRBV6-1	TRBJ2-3	ASSEAYADTQY
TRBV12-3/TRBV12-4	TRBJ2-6	ASKSSGIGANVLT
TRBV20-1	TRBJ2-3	SAREGAGGPTTQY
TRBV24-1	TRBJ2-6	ATSGTGPGANVLT
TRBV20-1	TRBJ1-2	SARDGQGLIYGYT
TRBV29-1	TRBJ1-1	SGDRAHRAEAF
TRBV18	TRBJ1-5	ASSLATNQPQH
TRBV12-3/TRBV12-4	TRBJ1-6	ASTGGRGSPLH
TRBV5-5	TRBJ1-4	ASSFRGSSEKLF
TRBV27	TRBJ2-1	ASSSATRDPDNEQF
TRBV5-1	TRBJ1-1	ASSLAVSSNTEAF
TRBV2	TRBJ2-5	ASGPRGRVETQY
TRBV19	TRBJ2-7	ASSINRVRSEQY
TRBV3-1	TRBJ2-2	ASSRDRLDTGELF
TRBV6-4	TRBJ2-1	ASSDSFDYNEQF
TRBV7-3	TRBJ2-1	ASSSAGGGGEQF
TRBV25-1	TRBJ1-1	ASTTINTEAF
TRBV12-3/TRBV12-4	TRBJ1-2	ASSRFLQGGSKYGYT
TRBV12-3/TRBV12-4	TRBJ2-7	ASSSDRESYEQY
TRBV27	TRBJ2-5	ASSQGLAGLGTQY
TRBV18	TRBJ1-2	ASSHFPGGANYGYT
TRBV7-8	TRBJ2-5	ASSFRGRLQETQY
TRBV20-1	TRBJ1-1	SARDLGRVNTEAF
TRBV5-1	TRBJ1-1	ASSLDGTGGDTEAS
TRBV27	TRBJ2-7	ASSLVGTYEQY
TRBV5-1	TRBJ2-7	ASNHAGTGTSYEQY
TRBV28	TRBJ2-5	ASQMRETQY
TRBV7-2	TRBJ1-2	ASSLRTGKSYGYT
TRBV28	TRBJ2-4	ASSPPTASAIAKNIQY
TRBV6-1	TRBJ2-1	ASSYRTSGRTSYNEQF
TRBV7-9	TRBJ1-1	ASSLGDRYYTEAF
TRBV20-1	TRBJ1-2	SAAGTAENGYT
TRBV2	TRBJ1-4	ASSVGRVGPNEKLF
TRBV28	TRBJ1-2	ASSSSKYGYT
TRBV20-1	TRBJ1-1	SATRQQNTEAF
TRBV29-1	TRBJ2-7	SVWTLAGSSYEQY
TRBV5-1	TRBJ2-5	ASSLTSGRAGETQY
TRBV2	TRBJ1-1	ASSTSVGAEAF
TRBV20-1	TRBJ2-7	SARGDRWEQY
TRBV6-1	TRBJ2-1	ASRTTSGENEQF
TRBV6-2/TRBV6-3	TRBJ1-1	ASTLGTFLNTEAF
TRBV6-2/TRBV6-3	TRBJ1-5	ASSFSSGGPQPQH
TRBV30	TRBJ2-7	AWSDSNYFYEQY
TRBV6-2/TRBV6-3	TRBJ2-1	ASKTSGGLYNEQF
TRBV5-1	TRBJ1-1	ASSWRGPTEAF
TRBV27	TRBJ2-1	ASRLRLVPYNEQF
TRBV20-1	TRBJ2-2	SASETNTGELF